One sample yielded the 27 T cell receptor beta chains listed below, sequenced in a study of blood T cell repertoires in COVID-19. The repertoire was sequenced with immunoSEQ multiplex PCR; TCRdb's copy has only in-frame clones and lacks some. The sample includes 190,000 or so clones, 94% of them seen just once. Sample: peripheral blood. The receptor set was obtained from a man under 40 with COVID-19, enrolled during active disease.

The rearrangement joins TRBV9 to TRBJ2-5; tentative D call: TRBD1 (5 bases). CDR1 and CDR2 (germline): SGDLS, YYNGEE. V was clipped by 4 bases and J by 1 base, with 14 bases between them. The CDR3 consists of 15 residues. CDR3 nucleotide sequence: TGTGCCAGCAGCCCTATTGGGGCGGTCCAAGAGACCCAGTACTTC. Amino acids: CASSPIGAVQETQYF.

The chain has TRBV30 and TRBJ1-4; TRBD1 matches 8 bases. After removal of 0 bases from V and 7 bases from J, the junction contained 4 bases not matched to a gene. This CDR3 contains 14 residues. The germline V gene encodes CDR1 GTSNPN and CDR2 SVGIG (reference sequence). The CDR3 region is CAWSVTGGGEKLFF. The CDR3, as DNA: TGTGCCTGGAGTGTAACAGGGGGGGGTGAAAAACTGTTTTTT.

The chain joins TRBV4-2 to TRBJ2-7; 8 positions match TRBD1. Germline V gene data show CDR1 as LGHNA and CDR2 as YNFKEQ. Trimming took 3 bases from V and 2 from J; bases not matched to a gene: 3. CDR3 size: 14 residues. The DNA of the CDR3 is TGTGCCAGCAGCCATGGACAGGGAACCTACGAGCAGTACTTC. This encodes CASSHGQGTYEQYF.

V gene TRBV3-1 (or the pseudogene TRBV3-2) combines with J gene TRBJ2-3, with 9 bases aligning to TRBD1. With 6 bases clipped from V and 8 bases from J, the junction kept 18 bases outside the gene matches. CDR3 length equals 17 residues. Germline CDR1 and CDR2: LGHDT and YNNKEL (reference sequence). This CDR3 reads CASSPNRGRHKVVTQYF. As DNA, the CDR3 is TGTGCCAGCAGTCCTAACAGGGGGCGTCACAAAGTCGTTACGCAGTATTTT.

This clone showed up just a few times. The V and J genes are TRBV5-1 and TRBJ1-1; TRBD1 might be the D (6 bases). Trimming pared 3 bases from V and 1 base from J, leaving 7 bases between. Germline-derived CDR1 and CDR2 are SGHRS and YFSETQ. The CDR3 runs 13 residues. CDR3 sequence: CASSWGQNTEAFF. CDR3 bases: TGCGCCAGCAGCTGGGGACAGAACACTGAAGCTTTCTTT.

This chain links TRBV10-2 with TRBJ1-1, with 8 bases fitting TRBD1. The CDR3 loop spans 16 amino acids. CDR1 and CDR2 (germline): WSHSY, SAAADI. V was clipped by 5 bases and J by 2 bases; unmatched bases: 10. Written as DNA, the CDR3 is TGCGCCAGCAGTTTTCACAGGACAGGGTTTAACACTGAAGCTTTCTTT. It specifies CASSFHRTGFNTEAFF.

The chain links TRBV19 to TRBJ1-5, with TRBD1 identical over 7 bases. The CDR3 runs 13 residues. From germline, CDR1 is LNHDA and CDR2 SQIVND (reference sequence). After removal of 4 bases from V and 6 bases from J, the junction contained 3 bases not matched to a gene. CDR3 coding DNA: TGTGCCAGTAGTACCGGACAGGTTCAGCCCCAGCATTTT. Residues: CASSTGQVQPQHF.

A single count supports this clone. The rearrangement links TRBV7-3 to TRBJ1-1; 11 nucleotides agree with TRBD1. CDR1 is SGHTA and CDR2 is FQGTGA in the germline V gene. CDR3 size: 13 residues. With V trimmed by 4 bases and J by 5 bases, 0 bases remained unmatched. The CDR3 DNA reads as TGTGCCAGCAGCTGGGACAGGGGGACTGAAGCTTTCTTT. Its translation: CASSWDRGTEAFF.

This chain connects TRBV12-5 to TRBJ1-4, with a tentative D call TRBD1 (5 bases). Germline lookup yields CDR1 LGHNT and CDR2 FRNRAP. The CDR3 extends over 15 amino acids. V lost 6 bases to trimming and J lost 0 bases, with 11 bases between them. CDR3 in DNA: TGTGCTAGTGGGTCAGGGATCTCAACTAATGAAAAACTGTTTTTT. It translates to CASGSGISTNEKLFF.

V usage is TRBV5-4 and J usage is TRBJ2-3; D remains ambiguous. The CDR3 loop spans 13 amino acids. Trimming pared 3 bases from V and 2 bases from J, leaving 7 bases between. The germline gives CDR1 SGHNT, CDR2 YYREEE (reference sequence). CDR3 sequence: CASSSSYTDTQYF. The CDR3, as DNA: TGTGCCAGCAGCTCGTCCTACACAGATACGCAGTATTTT. Full variable domain (rest looked up from reference TRBV5-4 and TRBJ2-3): ETGVTQSPTHLIKTRGQQVTLRCSSQSGHNTVSWYQQALGQGPQFIFQYYREEENGRGNFPPRFSGLQFPNYSSELNVNALELDDSALYLCASSSSYTDTQYFGPGTRLTVL.

This clone occurred once. The V and J genes are TRBV5-4 and TRBJ1-2; the D is unclear. The CDR3 is 15 amino acids. Trimming stripped 0 bases from V and 4 bases from J, with 13 bases between. Germline assignment: CDR1 SGHNT and CDR2 YYREEE (reference sequence). The CDR3, as DNA: TGTGCCAGCAGCTTGGGACAAATCACCCCCTATGGCTACACCTTC. Protein: CASSLGQITPYGYTF.

This sequence joins TRBV5-1 and TRBJ2-1; 9 bases fit TRBD1. Germline CDR1 and CDR2: SGHRS and YFSETQ. The CDR3 loop spans 14 amino acids. Trimming cost V 4 bases and J 9 bases; bases outside gene matches: 8. CDR3 residues: CASSRTGERGEQFF. DNA for the CDR3: TGCGCCAGCAGCCGGACAGGGGAGAGGGGTGAGCAGTTCTTC.

The chain joins TRBV30 to TRBJ1-4, with 7 bases that match TRBD1. The ends lost 0 bases at V and 8 bases at J; junction bases unmatched: 3. The germline V gene encodes CDR1 GTSNPN and CDR2 SVGIG (reference sequence). There are 13 residues in the CDR3. CDR3 nucleotide sequence: TGTGCCTGGAGTGTACAGGGGAACGAAAAACTGTTTTTT. This translates into CAWSVQGNEKLFF.

The CDR3 sequence: CASSNRENTEAFF. CDR3 DNA: TGCGCCAGCAGCAACCGGGAGAACACTGAAGCTTTCTTT. The chain uses TRBV5-1 and TRBJ1-1; D not certain. The CDR3 extends over 13 amino acids. Between the trimmed V and J ends, which lost 4 bases and 1 base, there was a span of 8 bases. CDR1 is SGHRS and CDR2 is YFSETQ in the germline V gene.

This chain links TRBV2 with TRBJ2-5, with TRBD2 as a possible D gene (6 bases). The CDR3 extends over 15 amino acids. Germline V gives CDR1 SNHLY, CDR2 FYNNEI. Deletions cut 2 bases from V and 2 bases from J, with 12 bases between. CDR3 amino acids: CASSEMRRGQETQYF. The DNA of the CDR3 is TGTGCCAGCAGTGAAATGCGGAGGGGACAAGAGACCCAGTACTTC.

The CDR3 loop reads CASSLARQGGYTF. The CDR3 region has the DNA TGTGCCAGCAGTTTAGCCCGACAGGGCGGGTACACCTTC. The rearrangement uses TRBV12-3 or TRBV12-4 and TRBJ1-2; 7 nucleotides line up with TRBD1. Trimming cost V 0 bases and J 11 bases; bases outside gene matches: 6. The CDR3 extends over 13 amino acids.

Written as DNA, the CDR3 is TGTGCCAGCAGGAGGACAGGGTCCCAAGAGACCCAGTACTTC. Protein sequence: CASRRTGSQETQYF. V is TRBV3-1 (or the pseudogene TRBV3-2) and J is TRBJ2-5; 8 bases agree with TRBD1. Germline V gives CDR1 LGHDT, CDR2 YNNKEL (reference sequence). Trimming cost V 6 bases and J 1 base; bases outside gene matches: 4. CDR3 length equals 14 residues.

V usage is TRBV13 and J usage is TRBJ1-4, with TRBD1 as a possible D gene (6 bases). This CDR3 has 16 residues. V was trimmed by 0 bases and J by 2 bases, leaving 10 bases between them. Looked up from germline, CDR1 is PRHDT and CDR2 is FYEKMQ (reference sequence). In DNA, the CDR3 is TGTGCCAGCAGCTTAGGCCGAGGGGGTACTAATGAAAAACTGTTTTTT. Protein sequence: CASSLGRGGTNEKLFF.

This chain joins TRBV2 and TRBJ1-2; D is unresolved. Trimming took off 3 bases at V and 3 bases at J, with 14 bases between the two ends. The CDR3 contains 15 residues. Germline V gene sequence: CDR1 SNHLY, CDR2 FYNNEI. CDR3 nucleotide sequence: TGTGCCAGCAGTGAGTTTGCGTCCCTTGACTATGGCTACACCTTC. Translation gives CASSEFASLDYGYTF. Using reference TRBV2 and TRBJ1-2 for the parts outside the CDR3, the full variable domain is EPEVTQTPSHQVTQMGQEVILRCVPISNHLYFYWYRQILGQKVEFLVSFYNNEISEKSEIFDDQFSVERPDGSNFTLKIRSTKLEDSAMYFCASSEFASLDYGYTFGSGTRLTVV.

This clone has a single count. J is TRBJ2-3 and V is TRBV5-1; unclear D gene. The germline V gene has CDR1 SGHRS and CDR2 YFSETQ. The V and J ends lost 6 bases and 2 bases respectively, with 10 bases between them. This CDR3 spans 13 amino acids. The DNA for the CDR3 is TGCGCCAGCACGACTCACACCACAGATACGCAGTATTTT. Its protein is CASTTHTTDTQYF.

J is TRBJ2-3 and V is TRBV11-3; no clear D. The CDR3 sequence is 12 residues long. Germline CDR1 and CDR2: SGHNT and YENEEA. V lost 0 bases and J 5 bases, leaving 3 bases between the germline ends. The CDR3 is CASSLDLDTQYF. The CDR3 DNA reads TGTGCCAGCAGCTTAGACTTAGATACGCAGTATTTT. Drawing the rest from reference TRBV11-3 and TRBJ2-3, the complete variable domain is EAGVVQSPRYKIIEKKQPVAFWCNPISGHNTLYWYLQNLGQGPELLIRYENEEAVDDSQLPKDRFSAERLKGVDSTLKIQPAELGDSAVYLCASSLDLDTQYFGPGTRLTVL.

The chain is built from TRBV10-3 and TRBJ2-7, with 8 bases lining up with TRBD1. In germline, CDR1 is ENHRY, CDR2 SYGVKD. CDR3 size: 14 residues. Unmatched junction bases numbered 15, after V lost 10 bases and J lost 7 bases. CDR3 in amino acids: CATGGTGPPREQYF. For the CDR3, the DNA is TGTGCCACTGGGGGGACAGGTCCCCCCCGGGAGCAGTACTTC.

The gene calls are TRBV4-1 and TRBJ2-7; D is possibly TRBD2 (5 bases). Germline V lookup: CDR1 MGHRA, CDR2 YSYEKL. There are 13 residues in the CDR3. Trimming shortened V by 4 bases and J by 6 bases, and 13 bases separated the two germline ends. The CDR3 DNA reads as TGCGCCAGCAGCCCGGGGTTTCGTACCGAGCAGTACTTC. Translated, it gives CASSPGFRTEQYF.

The V call is TRBV6-5, the J call TRBJ1-2; D not resolved. The V gene's germline CDR1 is MNHEY and CDR2 SVGAGI. The CDR3 has 11 residues. V was trimmed by 6 bases and J by 4 bases, leaving 6 bases between them. CDR3 DNA: TGTGCCAGCAGGGGCAGCTATGGCTACACCTTC. The encoded protein is CASRGSYGYTF.

The gene calls are TRBV6-5 and TRBJ1-5; tentatively, D is TRBD1 (6 bases). CDR3 size: 14 residues. Germline values: CDR1 MNHEY, CDR2 SVGAGI. Trimming took 7 bases from V and 8 from J, leaving 18 bases between them. CDR3 DNA: TGTGCCAGCACCTGGGACATCGACGATGAGCCCCAGCATTTT. It specifies CASTWDIDDEPQHF.

V is TRBV3-1 (or the pseudogene TRBV3-2) and J is TRBJ1-2; 7 nucleotides line up with TRBD1. The CDR3 has 15 amino acids. Unmatched junction bases numbered 13, after V lost 4 bases and J lost 8 bases. Germline V CDR1 and CDR2: LGHDT, YNNKEL (reference sequence). CDR3 amino acids: CASSRQLTGAEGYTF. As DNA, the CDR3 is TGTGCCAGCAGCCGGCAACTAACAGGGGCGGAGGGCTACACCTTC.

For the CDR3, the DNA is TGTGCCAGCATCGATACAGGGTCCAACACTGAAGCTTTCTTT. Protein product: CASIDTGSNTEAFF. The V call is TRBV7-9, the J call TRBJ1-1; D possibly corresponds to TRBD1 (6 bases). Per germline, CDR1 SEHNR and CDR2 FQNEAQ (reference sequence). V was trimmed by 7 bases and J by 2 bases, leaving 14 bases between them. The CDR3 runs 14 residues.